Presented here are 8 T cell receptor beta chains from one specimen sequenced in a study of molecular identifiers for immune sequencing clone quantification. MiXCR, run by TCRdb on the PCR reads, gives a single entry per CDR3 protein. The sample records about 510,000 distinct CDR3 sequences, 20% to 25% being singletons. Sequences were obtained from naive CD8+ T cells from blood, with Jurkat cell RNA spiked in. As to subset: FACS-sorted CD8+CD4-CCR7+CD45RA+ naive T cells. The source is a human donor in good health. Some libraries in this study had Jurkat cell RNA spiked in.

This clonotype occurred many times. V usage is TRBV14 and J usage is TRBJ1-1; no definite D call. V was cut by 4 bases and J by 3 bases, with 9 bases left in between. The germline CDR1 and CDR2 sequences are SGHDN and FVKESK. The CDR3 spans 13 residues. Here the CDR3 DNA reads TGTGCCAGCAGCCCCCTCCCTGACACTGAAGCTTTCTTT. This codes for CASSPLPDTEAFF.

There are a few counts of this clonotype. J is TRBJ1-4 and V is TRBV25-1; no definite D call. Trimming removed 4 bases from V and 14 bases from J, with 11 bases in between. The CDR3 sequence is 11 residues long. Germline CDR1 reads MGHDK; CDR2 reads SYGVNS. The DNA for the CDR3 is TGTGCCAGCAGTGCGAAAGGTTGGCTGTTTTTT. Its protein is CASSAKGWLFF.

The chain combines TRBV4-1 with TRBJ1-5; 11 bases are shared with TRBD1. In germline, CDR1 is MGHRA, CDR2 YSYEKL. Trimming at V came to 1 base and at J to 1 base, leaving 6 bases not matched to a gene. The CDR3 loop spans 18 amino acids. The CDR3 DNA reads as TGCGCCAGCAGCCAAGGGACAGGGGGCAAGAAAAGCAATCAGCCCCAGCATTTT. The encoded protein is CASSQGTGGKKSNQPQHF.

In its sample, this clonotype was seen a few times. V gene TRBV7-6 combines with J gene TRBJ2-2; D gene uncertain. Germline CDR1 SGHVS, CDR2 FNYEAQ. V was trimmed by 7 bases and J by 7 bases, leaving 13 bases between them. This CDR3 region has 13 residues. For the CDR3, the DNA is TGTGCCAGCACAAGAGGACCGTACGGGGAGCTGTTTTTT. Residues: CASTRGPYGELFF. Full variable domain (missing parts from reference TRBV7-6 and TRBJ2-2): GAGVSQSPRYKVTKRGQDVALRCDPISGHVSLYWYRQALGQGPEFLTYFNYEAQQDKSGLPNDRFSAERPEGSISTLTIQRTEQRDSAMYRCASTRGPYGELFFGEGSRLTVL.

This clonotype came up a few times. This chain joins TRBV27 and TRBJ1-5, with 10 bases identical to TRBD1. The CDR3 extends over 16 amino acids. Germline CDR1 reads MNHEY; CDR2 reads SMNVEV (reference sequence). V lost 6 bases, J lost 0 bases, and 5 bases stayed unmatched. The CDR3 reads CASSPDRGDSNQPQHF. DNA of the CDR3: TGTGCCAGCAGCCCGGACAGGGGGGATAGCAATCAGCCCCAGCATTTT.

V and J are TRBV5-5 and TRBJ2-7, with 7 bases matching TRBD2. Germline CDR1 is SGHKS and CDR2 is YYEKEE (reference sequence). V shed 3 bases, J shed 6 bases, and the junction held 9 bases outside the gene matches. This CDR3 is built from 14 residues. The CDR3 DNA is TGTGCCAGCAGCTGGGGGGGTAGGGGTGGCGAGCAGTACTTC. Translated: CASSWGGRGGEQYF.

Worth noting for this clonotype: Just one base apart from a much larger clone, this may be a read error. This chain uses TRBV10-3 with TRBJ2-4; D unresolved. V was cut by 2 bases and J by 3 bases, with 11 bases left in between. CDR3 size: 15 residues. Germline V gene data show CDR1 as ENHRY and CDR2 as SYGVKD. The CDR3 loop reads CAISERVADKNIQYF. CDR3 coding DNA: TGTGCCATCAGTGAGAGGGTCGCGGACAAAAACATTCAGTACTTC.

Only a few counts were recorded for this clonotype. The chain links TRBV7-2 to TRBJ2-7; perhaps TRBD1 as D (5 bases). Trimming took off 5 bases at V and 5 bases at J, with 19 bases between the two ends. Germline V lookup: CDR1 SGHTA, CDR2 FQGNSA. The CDR3 has 15 residues. CDR3 nucleotides: TGTGCCAGCAGCAACCGTCCCTCAGGGCTCGACGAGCAGTACTTC. As protein: CASSNRPSGLDEQYF.